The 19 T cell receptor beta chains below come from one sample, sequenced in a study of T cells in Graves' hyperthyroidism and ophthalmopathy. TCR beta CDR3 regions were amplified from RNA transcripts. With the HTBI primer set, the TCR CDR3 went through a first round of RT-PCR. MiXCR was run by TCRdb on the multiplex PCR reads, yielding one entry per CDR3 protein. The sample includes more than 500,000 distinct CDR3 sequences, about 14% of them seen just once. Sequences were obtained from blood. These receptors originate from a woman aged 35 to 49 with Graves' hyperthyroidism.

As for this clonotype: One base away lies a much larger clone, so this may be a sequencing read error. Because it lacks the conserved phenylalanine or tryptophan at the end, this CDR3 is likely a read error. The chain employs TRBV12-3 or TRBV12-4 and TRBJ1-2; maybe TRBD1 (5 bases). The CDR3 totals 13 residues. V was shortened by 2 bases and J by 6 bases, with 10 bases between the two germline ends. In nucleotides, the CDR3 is TGTGCCAGCAGTTTAACACCAGGGAATGGCTACACCCTC. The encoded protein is CASSLTPGNGYTL.

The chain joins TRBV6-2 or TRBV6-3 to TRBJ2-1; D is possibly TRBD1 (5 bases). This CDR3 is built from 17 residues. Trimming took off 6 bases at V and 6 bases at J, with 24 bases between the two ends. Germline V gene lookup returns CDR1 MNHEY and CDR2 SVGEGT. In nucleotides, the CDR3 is TGTGCCAGCAGCCGAGGCCCGGCAGGGCCAAACTTCAATGAGCAGTTCTTC. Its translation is CASSRGPAGPNFNEQFF.

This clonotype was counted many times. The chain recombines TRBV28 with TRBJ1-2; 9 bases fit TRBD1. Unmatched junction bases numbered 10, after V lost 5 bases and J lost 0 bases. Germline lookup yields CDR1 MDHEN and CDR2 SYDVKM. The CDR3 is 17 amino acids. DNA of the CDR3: TGTGCCAGCAGTCTCGGGACAGGGAATCGAGCTAACTATGGCTACACCTTC. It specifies CASSLGTGNRANYGYTF.

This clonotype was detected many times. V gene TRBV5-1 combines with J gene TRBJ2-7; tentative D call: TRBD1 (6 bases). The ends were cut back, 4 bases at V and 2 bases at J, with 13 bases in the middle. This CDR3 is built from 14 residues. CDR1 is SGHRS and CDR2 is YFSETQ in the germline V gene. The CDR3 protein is CASSKTGLTYEQYF. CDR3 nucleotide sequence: TGCGCCAGCAGCAAAACAGGGCTTACCTACGAGCAGTACTTC.

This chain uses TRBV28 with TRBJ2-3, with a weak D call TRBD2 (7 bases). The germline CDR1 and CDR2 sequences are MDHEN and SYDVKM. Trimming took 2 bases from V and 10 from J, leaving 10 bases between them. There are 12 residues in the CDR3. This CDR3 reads CASSLKGGPQYF. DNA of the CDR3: TGTGCCAGCAGTTTAAAGGGGGGGCCGCAGTATTTT.

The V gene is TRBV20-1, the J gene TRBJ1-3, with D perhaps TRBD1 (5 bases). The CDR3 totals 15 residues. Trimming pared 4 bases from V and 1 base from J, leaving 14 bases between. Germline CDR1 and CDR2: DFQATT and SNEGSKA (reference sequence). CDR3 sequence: CSATPGGKSGNTIYF. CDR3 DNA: TGCAGTGCTACCCCGGGGGGAAAATCTGGAAACACCATATATTTT.

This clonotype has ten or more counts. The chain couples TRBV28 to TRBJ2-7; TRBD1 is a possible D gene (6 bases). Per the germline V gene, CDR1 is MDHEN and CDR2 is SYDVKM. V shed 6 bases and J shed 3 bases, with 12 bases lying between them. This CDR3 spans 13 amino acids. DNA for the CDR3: TGTGCCAGCAGAAGGACAGAAAGCTACGAGCAGTACTTC. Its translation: CASRRTESYEQYF.

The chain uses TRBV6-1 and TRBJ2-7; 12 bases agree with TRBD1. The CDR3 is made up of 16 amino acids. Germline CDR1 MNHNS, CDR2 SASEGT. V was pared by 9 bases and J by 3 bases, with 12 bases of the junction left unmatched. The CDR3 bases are TGTGCCAGTCGGGACAGGGGGCGTGGGAGTAGCTACGAGCAGTACTTC. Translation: CASRDRGRGSSYEQYF.

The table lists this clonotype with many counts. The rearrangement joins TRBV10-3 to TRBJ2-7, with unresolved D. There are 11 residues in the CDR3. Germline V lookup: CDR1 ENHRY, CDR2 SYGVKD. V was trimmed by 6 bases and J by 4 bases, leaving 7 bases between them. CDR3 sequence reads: CAIRQVYEQYF. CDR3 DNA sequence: TGTGCCATCAGGCAGGTGTACGAGCAGTACTTC.

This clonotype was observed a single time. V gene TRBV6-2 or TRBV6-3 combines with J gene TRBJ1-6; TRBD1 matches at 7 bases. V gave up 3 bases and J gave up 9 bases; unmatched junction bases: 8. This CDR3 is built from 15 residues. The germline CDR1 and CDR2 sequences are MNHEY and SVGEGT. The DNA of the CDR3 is TGTGCCAGCAGTTATTACACAGGGGTCTTTTCACCCCTCCACTTT. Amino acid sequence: CASSYYTGVFSPLHF.

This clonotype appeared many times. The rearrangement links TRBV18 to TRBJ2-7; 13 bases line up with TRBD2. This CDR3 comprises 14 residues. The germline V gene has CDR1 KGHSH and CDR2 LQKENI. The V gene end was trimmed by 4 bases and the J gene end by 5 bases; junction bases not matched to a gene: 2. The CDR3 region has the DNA TGTGCCAGCTCACACACTAGCGGGAGGGACGAGCAGTACTTC. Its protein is CASSHTSGRDEQYF.

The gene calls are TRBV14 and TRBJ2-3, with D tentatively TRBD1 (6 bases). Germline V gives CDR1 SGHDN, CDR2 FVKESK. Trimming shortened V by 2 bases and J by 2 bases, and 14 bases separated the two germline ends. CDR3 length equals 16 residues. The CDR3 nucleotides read TGTGCCAGCAGCCAACTGGGGGCGTCCCCCACAGATACGCAGTATTTT. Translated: CASSQLGASPTDTQYF.

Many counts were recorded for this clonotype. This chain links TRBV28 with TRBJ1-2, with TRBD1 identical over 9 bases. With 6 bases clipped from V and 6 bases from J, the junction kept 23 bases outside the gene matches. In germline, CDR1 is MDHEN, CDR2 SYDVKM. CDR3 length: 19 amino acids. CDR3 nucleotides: TGTGCCAGCAGCAAAGACCCCCACCGAATACGGACAGGGGAGGATGGCTACACCTTC. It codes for CASSKDPHRIRTGEDGYTF.

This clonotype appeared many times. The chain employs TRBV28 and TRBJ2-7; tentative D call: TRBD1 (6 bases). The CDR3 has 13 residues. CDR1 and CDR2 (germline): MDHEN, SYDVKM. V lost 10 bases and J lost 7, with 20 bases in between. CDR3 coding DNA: TGTGCCACTTTTCCGACAGGACACAGGGAGCAGTACTTC. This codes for CATFPTGHREQYF.

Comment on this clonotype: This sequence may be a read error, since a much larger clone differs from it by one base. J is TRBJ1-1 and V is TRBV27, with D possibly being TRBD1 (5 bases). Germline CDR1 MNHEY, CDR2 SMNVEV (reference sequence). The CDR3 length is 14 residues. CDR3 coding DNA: TGTGCCAGCAGTTACGGGGGATGGAACACTGAAGCTTCCTTT. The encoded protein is CASSYGGWNTEASF.

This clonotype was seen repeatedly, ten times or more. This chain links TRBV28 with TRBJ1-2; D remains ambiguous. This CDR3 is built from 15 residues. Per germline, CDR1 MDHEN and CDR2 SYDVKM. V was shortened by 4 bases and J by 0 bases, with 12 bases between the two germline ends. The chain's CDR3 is CASSSRPEANYGYTF. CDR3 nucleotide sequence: TGTGCCAGCAGTTCACGGCCAGAAGCTAACTATGGCTACACCTTC.

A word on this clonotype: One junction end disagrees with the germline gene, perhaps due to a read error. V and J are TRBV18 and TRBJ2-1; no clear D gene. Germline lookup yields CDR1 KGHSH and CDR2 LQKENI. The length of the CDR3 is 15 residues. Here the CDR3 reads CASSPFTGSYNEHFF. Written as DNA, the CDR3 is TGTGCCAGCTCCCCTTTTACCGGGTCCTACAATGAGCATTTCTTC.

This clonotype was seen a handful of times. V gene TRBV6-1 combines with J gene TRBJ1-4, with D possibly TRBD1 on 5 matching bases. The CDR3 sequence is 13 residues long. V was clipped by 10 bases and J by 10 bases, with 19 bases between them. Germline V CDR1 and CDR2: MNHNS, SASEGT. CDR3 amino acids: CATRVGGAGKLFF. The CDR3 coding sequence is TGTGCCACCCGGGTTGGGGGTGCTGGAAAACTGTTTTTT.

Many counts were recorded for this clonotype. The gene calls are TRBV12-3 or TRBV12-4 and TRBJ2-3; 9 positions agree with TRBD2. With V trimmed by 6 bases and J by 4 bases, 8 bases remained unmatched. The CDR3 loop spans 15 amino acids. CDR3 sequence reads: CASSRVAGAADTQYF. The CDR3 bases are TGTGCCAGCAGCCGAGTAGCGGGAGCCGCAGATACGCAGTATTTT.